This T cell receptor beta chain was profiled in a study of T cell responses to AZD1222 COVID-19 vaccine. Trimming stripped 4 bases from V and 5 bases from J, with 10 bases between. The CDR3 extends over 13 amino acids. CDR1 is SEHNR, CDR2 FQNEAQ, per germline (reference sequence). Only in-frame clones appear in the TCRdb table, and some are missing; sequencing was by immunoSEQ multiplex PCR. Here the sample spans 35,000 to 55,000 clones, more than 80% being singletons. This sample comprised peripheral blood, obtained on day 0 of AZD1222 vaccination. The clonotype was recovered from an adult in good health. V usage is TRBV7-9 and J usage is TRBJ2-3; the D is unclear. This chain's CDR3 is CASSYPVGDTQYF. The CDR3 DNA sequence: TGTGCCAGCAGCTACCCAGTAGGAGATACGCAGTATTTT.